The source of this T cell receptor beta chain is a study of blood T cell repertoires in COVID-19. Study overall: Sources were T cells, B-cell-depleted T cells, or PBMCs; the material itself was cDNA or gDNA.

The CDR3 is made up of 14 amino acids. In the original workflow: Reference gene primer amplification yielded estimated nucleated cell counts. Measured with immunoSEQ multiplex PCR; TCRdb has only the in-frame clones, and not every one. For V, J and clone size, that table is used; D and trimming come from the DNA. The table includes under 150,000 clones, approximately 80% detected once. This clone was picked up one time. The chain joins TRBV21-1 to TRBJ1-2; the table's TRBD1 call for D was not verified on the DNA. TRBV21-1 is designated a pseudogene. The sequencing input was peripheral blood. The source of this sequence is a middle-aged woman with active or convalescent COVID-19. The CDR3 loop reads CASSKAPQGGGYTF. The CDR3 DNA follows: TGTGCCAGCAGCAAAGCCCCCCAGGGCGGTGGCTACACCTTC.